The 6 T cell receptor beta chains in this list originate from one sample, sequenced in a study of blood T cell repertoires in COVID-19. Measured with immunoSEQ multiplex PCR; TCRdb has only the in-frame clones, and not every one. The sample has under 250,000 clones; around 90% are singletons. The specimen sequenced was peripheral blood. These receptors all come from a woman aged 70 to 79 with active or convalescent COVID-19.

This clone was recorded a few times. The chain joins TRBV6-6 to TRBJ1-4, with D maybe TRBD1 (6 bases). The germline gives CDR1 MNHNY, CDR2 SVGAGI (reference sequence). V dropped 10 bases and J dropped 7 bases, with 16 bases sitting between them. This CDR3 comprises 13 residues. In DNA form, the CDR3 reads TGTGCCACCATCCGACAGGCGACTGAAAAACTGTTTTTT. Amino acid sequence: CATIRQATEKLFF.

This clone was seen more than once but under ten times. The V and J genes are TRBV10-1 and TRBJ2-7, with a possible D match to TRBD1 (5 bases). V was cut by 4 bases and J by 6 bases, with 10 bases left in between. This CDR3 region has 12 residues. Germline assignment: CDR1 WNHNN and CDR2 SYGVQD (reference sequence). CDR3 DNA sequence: TGCGCCAGCAGTGCCGGTCAGGGCGAGCAGTACTTC. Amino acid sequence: CASSAGQGEQYF.

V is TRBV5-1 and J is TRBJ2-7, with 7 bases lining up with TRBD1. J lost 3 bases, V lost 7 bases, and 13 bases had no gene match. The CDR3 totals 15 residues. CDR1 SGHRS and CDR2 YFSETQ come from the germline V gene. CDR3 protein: CASRMPGQTFYEQYF. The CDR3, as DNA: TGCGCCAGCCGCATGCCGGGACAGACCTTCTACGAGCAGTACTTC.

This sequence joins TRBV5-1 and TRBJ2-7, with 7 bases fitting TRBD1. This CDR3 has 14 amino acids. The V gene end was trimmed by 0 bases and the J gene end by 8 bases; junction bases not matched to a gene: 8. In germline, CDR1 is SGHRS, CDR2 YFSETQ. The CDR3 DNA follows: TGCGCCAGCAGCTTGGACCCTGGGACAGAAAAGCAGTACTTC. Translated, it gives CASSLDPGTEKQYF. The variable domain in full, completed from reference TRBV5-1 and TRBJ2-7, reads KAGVTQTPRYLIKTRGQQVTLSCSPISGHRSVSWYQQTPGQGLQFLFEYFSETQRNKGNFPGRFSGRQFSNSRSEMNVSTLELGDSALYLCASSLDPGTEKQYFGPGTRLTVT.

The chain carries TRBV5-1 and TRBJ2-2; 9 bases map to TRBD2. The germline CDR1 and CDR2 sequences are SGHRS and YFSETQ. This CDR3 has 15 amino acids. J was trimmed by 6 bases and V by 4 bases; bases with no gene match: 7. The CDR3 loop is CASSAGLALSGELFF. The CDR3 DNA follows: TGCGCCAGCAGCGCGGGACTAGCACTTTCCGGGGAGCTGTTTTTT.

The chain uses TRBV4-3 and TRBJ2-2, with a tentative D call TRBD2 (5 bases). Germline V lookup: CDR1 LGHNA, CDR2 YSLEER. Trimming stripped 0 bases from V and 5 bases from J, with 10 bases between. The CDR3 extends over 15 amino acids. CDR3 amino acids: CASSQDLLATGELFF. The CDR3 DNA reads TGCGCCAGCAGCCAAGATCTTCTAGCAACCGGGGAGCTGTTTTTT.